The subject of this entry is one T cell receptor beta chain. The data are from a study of blood T cell repertoires in COVID-19. The wider study: The samples span acute and convalescent COVID-19 from the United States, Italy and Spain. PBMCs, B-cell-depleted T cells, or T cells were the source of the cDNA or gDNA that made up the material.

V was pared by 6 bases and J by 0 bases, with 9 bases between. The germline V gene encodes CDR1 MNHEY and CDR2 SVGAGI. The CDR3 is made up of 14 amino acids. In the authors' workflow: Reference gene primer amplification in the assay estimated nucleated cell counts. TCRdb's table, derived via immunoSEQ multiplex PCR, lists solely in-frame clones and lacks some. For V, J and clone size, that table is used; D and trimming come from the DNA. The sample carries over 200,000 clones, about 89% recorded once. The sequenced sample consisted of peripheral blood. The chain combines TRBV6-5 with TRBJ2-4; D remains ambiguous. The TCR sequence derives from a man aged 55-75 years who had recovered from COVID-19. CDR3 DNA sequence: TGTGCCAGCAGGCCGAGTTTAGCCAAAAACATTCAGTACTTC. Amino acid sequence: CASRPSLAKNIQYF.